This is a list of T cell receptor beta chains from one sample in a study of T cell responses to AZD1222 COVID-19 vaccine. Some clones are missing from TCRdb's copy, which holds only in-frame ones; the method was immunoSEQ multiplex PCR. This repertoire shows some 150,000 clones, more than 85% found once; its top ten account for under 2%. The starting material was peripheral blood, obtained on day 0 of AZD1222 vaccination. The source is an adult in good health. Each CDR3 is given without its conserved first and last residue. The D gene is left open where the match is weak.

j_call d_call v_call cdr3_aa
TRBJ1-2 TRBD1 TRBV27 ASSPRRTGGYGYT
TRBJ1-4 TRBD1 TRBV28 ASSLPGTGGQKLF
TRBJ1-2 TRBD1 TRBV19 ASKPTGTGDANYGYT
TRBJ1-1 . TRBV6-5 ASITPGAPTEAF
TRBJ1-3 . TRBV19 ASTPRFSGNTIY
TRBJ1-4 TRBD1 TRBV4-1 ASSHLTGYIRATNEKLF
TRBJ1-2 . TRBV7-9 ASSTALAAVGYT
TRBJ1-2 . TRBV21-1 ASSKTANYGYT
TRBJ1-1 TRBD1 TRBV9 ASSALQGTEAF
TRBJ2-3 . TRBV18 ASSPAAVPRDTQY
TRBJ2-1 . TRBV19 ASSMAGQKGGQF
TRBJ1-1 TRBD1 TRBV6-5 ASSYRQGEGTEAF
TRBJ1-5 TRBD1 TRBV9 ASSVGTGGNQPQH
TRBJ1-1 . TRBV15 ATSRANREYTEAF
TRBJ2-5 TRBD2 TRBV14 ASSPGLAGGPRETQY
TRBJ2-1 TRBD1 TRBV5-5 ASSSGRGRAYEQF
TRBJ2-1 . TRBV4-1 ASSPNYNEQF
TRBJ2-5 . TRBV4-1 ASSRGITVREETQY
TRBJ2-1 TRBD1 TRBV19 ASSTGTGDNEQF
TRBJ1-6 . TRBV6-1 ASSEGGFYSYNSPLH
TRBJ2-1 TRBD1 TRBV5-4 ASSLGSPGGYNEQF
TRBJ2-1 TRBD2 TRBV6-5 ASSYLAEGVNEQF
TRBJ1-5 . TRBV6-5 ASSYKGLSNQPQH
TRBJ2-1 . TRBV11-3 ASSLTLMGGGSNEQF
TRBJ1-4 . TRBV11-2 ASSSIGGSEKLF
TRBJ1-3 . TRBV27 ASRPVGSSGNTIY
TRBJ1-6 . TRBV6-6 ASSSDGITKLSPLH
TRBJ1-2 TRBD1 TRBV12-3/TRBV12-4 ASSTGGGYT
TRBJ2-5 . TRBV5-1 ASSPTVHVIQETQY
TRBJ1-1 . TRBV7-3 ASSSDGRNTEAF
TRBJ1-5 . TRBV25-1 ASSWGEDQPQH
TRBJ1-2 TRBD1 TRBV19 ASSSMTGYYGYT
TRBJ1-1 TRBD1 TRBV10-2 ASSEGQGDTEAF
TRBJ1-1 TRBD1 TRBV13 ASSYTGGPNTEAF
TRBJ2-3 TRBD2 TRBV19 ASRRGGNTDTQY
TRBJ2-3 . TRBV5-1 ASRGGTSTDTQY
TRBJ2-7 TRBD2 TRBV5-1 ASSLEASGRSLLNEQY
TRBJ2-5 TRBD2 TRBV7-8 ASSTRGGRETQY
TRBJ1-2 . TRBV28 ASSFGQYGYT
TRBJ2-4 . TRBV6-5 ASSYDNIQY
TRBJ1-3 TRBD1 TRBV19 ASSFGQGPSSGNTIY
TRBJ2-5 TRBD2 TRBV5-4 ASSLRLRTSPSVSQY
TRBJ1-6 . TRBV7-3 ASSLYGPNSPLH
TRBJ1-1 TRBD1 TRBV2 ASNFDRGQLEAF
TRBJ2-5 . TRBV7-9 ASSLARGAHGTQY
TRBJ2-2 TRBD1 TRBV7-3 ASSPPGGNTGELF
TRBJ2-1 TRBD2 TRBV30 AWSGTSGRGEQF
TRBJ2-7 TRBD2 TRBV3-1/TRBV3-2 ASSQGGRAYEQY
TRBJ1-6 . TRBV2 ASSGDSSTPLH
TRBJ1-2 . TRBV7-3 ASSLTGSGDYGYT
TRBJ2-5 . TRBV12-5 ASADAGAGETQY
TRBJ1-4 . TRBV2 ASSSDYNEKLF
TRBJ2-1 . TRBV27 ASTNSLANEQF
TRBJ2-2 . TRBV7-2 ASSLVFGDGELF
TRBJ2-5 . TRBV19 ASSQDRVTQY